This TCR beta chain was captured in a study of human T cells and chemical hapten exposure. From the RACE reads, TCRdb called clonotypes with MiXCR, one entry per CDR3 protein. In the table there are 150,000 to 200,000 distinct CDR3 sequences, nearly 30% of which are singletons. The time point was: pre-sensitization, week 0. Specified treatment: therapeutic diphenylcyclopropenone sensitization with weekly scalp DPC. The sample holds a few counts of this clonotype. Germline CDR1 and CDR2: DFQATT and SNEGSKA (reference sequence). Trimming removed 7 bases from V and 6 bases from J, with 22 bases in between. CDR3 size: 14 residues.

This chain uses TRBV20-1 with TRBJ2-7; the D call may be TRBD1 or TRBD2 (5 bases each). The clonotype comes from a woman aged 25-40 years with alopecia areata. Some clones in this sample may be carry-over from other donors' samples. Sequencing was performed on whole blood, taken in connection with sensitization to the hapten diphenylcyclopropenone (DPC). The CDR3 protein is CSVSGTSRIREQYF. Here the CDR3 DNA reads TGCAGTGTTTCCGGGACCTCGAGAATCCGCGAGCAGTACTTC.